This T cell receptor (beta chain) was captured in a study of blood T cell repertoires in COVID-19. Study-wide background: Whether acute or convalescent, the COVID-19 samples came from the United States, Italy and Spain.

Original processing notes: Nucleated cell counts were estimated from reference gene primer amplification. Measured with immunoSEQ multiplex PCR; TCRdb has only the in-frame clones, and not every one. V, J and clone size reflect that table, while D and trimming were determined from the DNA. This table holds 50,000 or so clones, more than 90% found once. This TCR was sampled from a human donor in a cohort sampled during active COVID-19. The specimen sequenced was peripheral blood.

CDR3 nucleotides: TGTGCCAGCAGCCAAGGGGGACTAGCGGGAAAAGATACGCAGTATTTT. This encodes CASSQGGLAGKDTQYF. The chain combines TRBV3-1 (or the pseudogene TRBV3-2) with TRBJ2-3; TRBD2 aligns across 13 bases. CDR1 LGHDT and CDR2 YNNKEL come from the germline V gene (reference sequence). The ends lost 1 base at V and 5 bases at J; junction bases unmatched: 3. The CDR3 runs to 16 residues.